This T cell receptor (beta chain) was documented in a study of blood T cell repertoires in COVID-19. The CDR3 is made up of 14 amino acids. V lost 6 bases and J lost 0; bases outside the gene matches: 4. Germline values: CDR1 SGHTA, CDR2 FQGNSA. The repertoire was sequenced with immunoSEQ multiplex PCR; TCRdb's copy has only in-frame clones and lacks some. The data show roughly 110,000 clones, roughly 85% seen once. The chain couples TRBV7-2 to TRBJ1-1; 7 bases line up with TRBD1. This clonotype was sampled from a woman aged 60-75 years with COVID-19, enrolled during active disease. Input material: peripheral blood. CDR3 coding DNA: TGTGCCAGCAGTGTTACAGGGGTGAACACTGAAGCTTTCTTT. Residues: CASSVTGVNTEAFF.